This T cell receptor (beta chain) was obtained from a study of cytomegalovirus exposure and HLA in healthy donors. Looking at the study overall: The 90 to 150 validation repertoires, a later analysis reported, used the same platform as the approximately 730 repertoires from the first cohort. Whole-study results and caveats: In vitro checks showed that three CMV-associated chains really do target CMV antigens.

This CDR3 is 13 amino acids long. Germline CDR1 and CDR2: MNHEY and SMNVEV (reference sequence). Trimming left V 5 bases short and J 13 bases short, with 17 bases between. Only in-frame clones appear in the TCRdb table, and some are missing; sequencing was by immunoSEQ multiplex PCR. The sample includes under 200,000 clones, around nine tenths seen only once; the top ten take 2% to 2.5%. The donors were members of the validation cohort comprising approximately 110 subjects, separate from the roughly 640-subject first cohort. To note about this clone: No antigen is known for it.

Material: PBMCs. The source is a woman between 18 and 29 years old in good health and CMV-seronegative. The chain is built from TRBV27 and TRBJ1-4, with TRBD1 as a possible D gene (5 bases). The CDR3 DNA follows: TGTGCCAGCAGTCCGTCGGACACGAGCAGACTGTTTTTT. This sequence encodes CASSPSDTSRLFF.